The 28 T cell receptor beta chains listed next were all sequenced from one sample in a study of CD8+ T cells in alopecia areata. After isolation, RNA underwent reverse transcription to generate cDNA as the sequencing template. Generated by immunoSEQ multiplex PCR, the TCRdb table keeps only in-frame clones and is missing some. Among some 160,000 clones, about 71% were seen once, and the ten largest hold about 0.94%. The treatment is: oral pan-JAK inhibitor, 5-10 mg twice daily. The sample here was CD4+ T cells sorted from blood, taken at week 4, from a patient treated with tofacitinib. Receptors originate from a human donor with alopecia areata.

The V call is TRBV10-3, the J call TRBJ1-2, with a possible D match to TRBD1 (5 bases). Trimming cost V 4 bases and J 4 bases, with 10 bases left between them. CDR3 size: 13 residues. CDR1 and CDR2 (germline): ENHRY, SYGVKD. CDR3 DNA: TGTGCCATCAGTGGACGGGACGGCTATGGCTACACCTTC. Amino acids: CAISGRDGYGYTF.

CDR3 nucleotide sequence: TGTGCCAGCTCGCCAACAGGGGCGAACACTGAAGCTTTCTTT. It translates to CASSPTGANTEAFF. The V call is TRBV18, the J call TRBJ1-1, with 7 bases fitting TRBD1. Germline CDR1 and CDR2: KGHSH and LQKENI. The CDR3 length is 14 residues. The trim removed 6 bases at V and 1 base at J, leaving 5 bases unmatched.

Only a few counts were recorded for this clone. The rearrangement uses TRBV5-1 and TRBJ2-3; D is ambiguous. The CDR3 totals 12 residues. V was pared by 4 bases and J by 0 bases, with 3 bases between. Germline V gene data show CDR1 as SGHRS and CDR2 as YFSETQ. The CDR3 region is CASSVSTDTQYF. The CDR3 DNA reads as TGCGCCAGCAGCGTAAGCACAGATACGCAGTATTTT.

The chain carries TRBV27 and TRBJ2-1, with D possibly TRBD2 on 6 matching bases. Germline V gene data show CDR1 as MNHEY and CDR2 as SMNVEV (reference sequence). V lost 6 bases to trimming and J lost 1 base, with 10 bases between them. This CDR3 is 14 amino acids long. CDR3 protein: CASRGRESYNEQFF. The CDR3 DNA reads as TGTGCCAGCAGAGGCCGGGAGTCCTACAATGAGCAGTTCTTC.

The count of this clone is one. This chain joins TRBV6-5 and TRBJ2-7, with D maybe TRBD2 (6 bases). CDR1 and CDR2 from the germline V gene are MNHEY and SVGAGI. Trimming took 5 bases from V and 6 from J, leaving 11 bases between them. The CDR3 totals 12 residues. The CDR3 spells CASSPLEGEQYF. In DNA, the CDR3 is TGTGCCAGCAGTCCGTTGGAGGGCGAGCAGTACTTC.

V and J are TRBV6-6 and TRBJ2-3; D may correspond to TRBD1 or TRBD2 (6 bases each). Germline V gives CDR1 MNHNY, CDR2 SVGAGI (reference sequence). With 6 bases removed from V and 7 bases from J, the gap between germline ends came to 23 bases. This CDR3 is built from 16 residues. The CDR3 protein is CASSPEGGFYSHTQYF. The CDR3 DNA is TGTGCCAGCAGCCCCGAAGGGGGGTTTTATTCTCATACGCAGTATTTT.

The chain uses TRBV11-2 and TRBJ1-2, with a weak D call TRBD1 (6 bases). Germline CDR1 reads SGHAT; CDR2 reads FQNNGV. The CDR3 sequence is 16 residues long. V shed 7 bases and J shed 0 bases, with 18 bases lying between them. The CDR3 region is CASNHRTVTPNYGYTF. In nucleotides, the CDR3 is TGTGCCAGCAACCATAGGACAGTGACACCTAACTATGGCTACACCTTC.

This clone showed up just a few times. J is TRBJ1-2 and V is TRBV2; no reliable D call. There are 11 residues in the CDR3. V was trimmed by 8 bases and J by 1 base, leaving 5 bases between them. CDR1 SNHLY and CDR2 FYNNEI come from the germline V gene. CDR3 residues: CASGYNYGYTF. As DNA, the CDR3 is TGTGCCAGCGGGTATAACTATGGCTACACCTTC. Looking up the rest from reference TRBV2 and TRBJ1-2 gives the full variable domain: EPEVTQTPSHQVTQMGQEVILRCVPISNHLYFYWYRQILGQKVEFLVSFYNNEISEKSEIFDDQFSVERPDGSNFTLKIRSTKLEDSAMYFCASGYNYGYTFGSGTRLTVV.

This clone was seen a few times. The chain carries TRBV4-1 and TRBJ2-7; the D gene is possibly TRBD1 (6 bases). With 1 base removed from V and 0 bases from J, the gap between germline ends came to 16 bases. The CDR3 sequence is 17 residues long. Germline V gene sequence: CDR1 MGHRA, CDR2 YSYEKL. CDR3 amino acids: CASSQGKTGSLSYEQYF. CDR3 DNA sequence: TGCGCCAGCAGCCAAGGGAAGACAGGAAGCCTCTCCTACGAGCAGTACTTC.

The chain is built from TRBV30 and TRBJ2-7, with unresolved D. This CDR3 contains 15 residues. V shed 2 bases and J shed 1 base, with 15 bases lying between them. Looked up from germline, CDR1 is GTSNPN and CDR2 is SVGIG (reference sequence). CDR3 in amino acids: CAWSKGAGISYEQYF. The CDR3 coding sequence is TGTGCCTGGAGTAAAGGAGCAGGAATATCCTACGAGCAGTACTTC.

CDR3 region: CASSFSKKLFF. CDR3 DNA: TGTGCCAGCAGCTTCAGCAAAAAACTGTTTTTT. The J gene is TRBJ1-4, the V gene TRBV7-2; no firm D call. Per germline, CDR1 SGHTA and CDR2 FQGNSA. The CDR3 runs to 11 residues. Trimming shortened V by 3 bases and J by 9 bases, and 5 bases separated the two germline ends.

The genes are TRBV6-5 and TRBJ2-2; 10 nucleotides align to TRBD1. CDR3 length equals 16 residues. Losses at the gene ends were 3 bases for V and 10 bases for J; bases not matched to a gene: 11. Germline V CDR1 and CDR2: MNHEY, SVGAGI. CDR3 region: CASSYKWDRGNLELFF. DNA of the CDR3: TGTGCCAGCAGTTATAAATGGGACAGGGGTAATTTGGAGCTGTTTTTT.

This chain connects TRBV27 to TRBJ2-7; 7 bases match TRBD2. The V and J ends lost 3 bases and 0 bases, in that order; junction bases with no gene match: 2. CDR1 is MNHEY and CDR2 is SMNVEV in the germline V gene (reference sequence). CDR3 length: 14 amino acids. CDR3 DNA: TGTGCCAGCAGTTTCGCGGGGGACTCCTACGAGCAGTACTTC. Translated: CASSFAGDSYEQYF.

A few counts support this clone. The V and J genes are TRBV7-2 and TRBJ2-3; tentative D call: TRBD2 (5 bases). The V gene lost 3 bases and the J gene lost 7 bases, with 14 bases spanning the gap. Germline CDR1 SGHTA, CDR2 FQGNSA. The CDR3 extends over 14 amino acids. DNA of the CDR3: TGTGCCAGCAGCTTTCGGCTCGCGGGTCATACGCAGTATTTT. Amino acid sequence: CASSFRLAGHTQYF.

The chain uses TRBV2 and TRBJ1-6; 10 nucleotides line up with TRBD1. Germline-derived CDR1 and CDR2 are SNHLY and FYNNEI. The CDR3 sequence is 14 residues long. V lost 6 bases, J lost 10 bases, and 6 bases stayed unmatched. The CDR3 spells CASRMTGGQSPLHF. The CDR3 DNA follows: TGTGCCAGCAGGATGACAGGGGGCCAGTCACCCCTCCACTTT.

This chain connects TRBV29-1 to TRBJ2-7; 9 positions agree with TRBD2. This CDR3 region has 13 residues. Unmatched junction bases numbered 6, after V lost 6 bases and J lost 3 bases. Germline values: CDR1 SQVTM, CDR2 ANQGSEA. The CDR3 loop is CSVRASGVYEQYF. The CDR3 bases are TGCAGCGTCCGAGCTAGCGGGGTCTACGAGCAGTACTTC.

This sequence joins TRBV4-3 and TRBJ2-3, with 10 nucleotides matching TRBD2. The V segment lost 6 bases and the J segment 4 bases; nucleotides outside the gene matches: 7. Germline V lookup: CDR1 LGHNA, CDR2 YSLEER. The CDR3 is 15 residues long. In DNA, the CDR3 is TGCGCCAGCAGTTCTACTAGCGGGGCCCCAGATACGCAGTATTTT. This encodes CASSSTSGAPDTQYF.

The rearrangement joins TRBV29-1 to TRBJ1-4; D gene uncertain. This CDR3 has 12 amino acids. Germline V CDR1 and CDR2: SQVTM, ANQGSEA. The CDR3 sequence is CSGRTTNEKLFF. CDR3 nucleotide sequence: TGCAGTGGACGTACAACTAATGAAAAACTGTTTTTT.

This sequence joins TRBV5-6 and TRBJ2-3, with 11 nucleotides matching TRBD1. The J segment lost 3 bases and the V segment lost 5 bases, leaving 5 bases of the junction unmatched. Germline assignment: CDR1 SGHDT and CDR2 YYEEEE. The CDR3 covers 15 residues. The CDR3 coding sequence is TGTGCCAGCAGGGACAGGGGGCGCGGGACAGATACGCAGTATTTT. This codes for CASRDRGRGTDTQYF.

The chain couples TRBV29-1 to TRBJ1-2, with D possibly matching TRBD1 (6 bases). The CDR3 length is 12 residues. Germline-derived CDR1 and CDR2 are SQVTM and ANQGSEA. With 4 bases removed from V and 4 bases from J, the gap between germline ends came to 10 bases. In DNA, the CDR3 is TGCAGCGTTGCGCAGGGGCCCTATGGCTACACCTTC. Its translation: CSVAQGPYGYTF.

The chain joins TRBV7-9 to TRBJ1-6; 9 nucleotides align to TRBD1. The ends lost 0 bases at V and 10 bases at J; junction bases unmatched: 7. In germline, CDR1 is SEHNR, CDR2 FQNEAQ (reference sequence). The CDR3 totals 16 residues. The CDR3 DNA reads as TGTGCCAGCAGCTTAGCCGTCGGGACAGGGTACTCACCCCTCCACTTT. Translating gives CASSLAVGTGYSPLHF.

This chain uses TRBV30 with TRBJ2-7, with no clear D. Looked up from germline, CDR1 is GTSNPN and CDR2 is SVGIG (reference sequence). The CDR3 length is 15 residues. The germline V and J ends were trimmed by 4 bases and 2 bases, with 18 bases remaining between them. This chain's CDR3 is CAWTRAAASPYEQYF. The CDR3 DNA sequence: TGTGCCTGGACCCGGGCGGCAGCTAGTCCCTACGAGCAGTACTTC.

The CDR3: CAWTQTGVVEAFF. The CDR3 DNA reads as TGTGCCTGGACCCAGACAGGGGTGGTAGAAGCTTTCTTT. J is TRBJ1-1 and V is TRBV30; 8 bases are shared with TRBD1. Germline V lookup: CDR1 GTSNPN, CDR2 SVGIG (reference sequence). V shed 4 bases, J shed 8 bases, and the junction held 9 bases outside the gene matches. The CDR3 runs 13 residues.

This clone showed up just a few times. Possible read error: a much larger clone is one base away. This chain uses TRBV13 with TRBJ2-7, with D unclear. The ends were cut back, 1 base at V and 3 bases at J, with 4 bases in the middle. Germline CDR1 reads PRHDT; CDR2 reads FYEKMQ (reference sequence). The length of the CDR3 is 12 residues. CDR3 DNA sequence: TGTGCCAGCAGCTTAGCGGACTACGAGCAGTACTTC. It specifies CASSLADYEQYF.

This clone was seen more than once but under ten times. The rearrangement links TRBV5-1 to TRBJ2-5; 7 bases fit TRBD2. Germline CDR1 and CDR2: SGHRS and YFSETQ. The J segment lost 6 bases and the V segment lost 5 bases, leaving 7 bases of the junction unmatched. This CDR3 is 13 amino acids long. CDR3 in amino acids: CASRLGTTQTQYF. The CDR3, as DNA: TGCGCCAGCAGACTAGGGACTACACAGACCCAGTACTTC.

This clone was observed a few times. V gene TRBV4-3 combines with J gene TRBJ2-2, with D perhaps matching TRBD1 (6 bases). Germline V gene data show CDR1 as LGHNA and CDR2 as YSLEER. V lost 3 bases, J lost 0 bases, and 14 bases lay in between. CDR3 length: 17 amino acids. The chain's CDR3 is CASSQSHRAANTGELFF. The DNA of the CDR3 is TGCGCCAGCAGCCAGTCACACAGGGCCGCGAACACCGGGGAGCTGTTTTTT.

The rearrangement uses TRBV7-2 and TRBJ2-3; D gene unclear. The length of the CDR3 is 12 residues. Looked up from germline, CDR1 is SGHTA and CDR2 is FQGNSA. The germline V and J ends were trimmed by 2 bases and 9 bases, with 9 bases remaining between them. In DNA form, the CDR3 reads TGTGCCAGCAGCTTACCCTTTTTGACGCAGTATTTT. Its translation is CASSLPFLTQYF.

Details on this clone: The junction differs from germline at one of its ends, possibly a read error. The chain carries TRBV10-2 and TRBJ1-2; 7 positions agree with TRBD1. This CDR3 is 12 amino acids long. The germline CDR1 and CDR2 sequences are WSHSY and SAAADI. CDR3 amino acids: CASRTTPGQMHF. The DNA for the CDR3 is TGCGCCAGCAGGACGACTCCGGGACAGATGCATTTC.